The present entry profiles one TCR beta chain with its context. Antigen unknown. Between the trimmed V and J ends, which lost 4 bases and 5 bases, there was a span of 13 bases. There are 14 residues in the CDR3. From germline, CDR1 is SGHRS and CDR2 YFSETQ. Samples came from axillary lymph nodes draining the breast cancer. The record originates from a study of breast tumors, draining lymph nodes, adjacent tissues. Study results and limitations: Luminal-like breast cancer showed significantly greater tumor-nontumor repertoire similarity than basal-like breast cancer did. That most tumor T cells come from lymph nodes remained unproven. Tumor TCR diversity was below lymph nodes but above nontumor tissue.

One entry per CDR3 protein results from TCRdb running MiXCR on the multiplex PCR reads. The table includes around 110,000 distinct CDR3 sequences, about 30% detected once. The source is a female donor with breast cancer. Some clones in this sample may be carry-over from other donors' samples. Sequenced input: axillary lymph node tissue. This chain connects TRBV5-1 to TRBJ2-1, with D perhaps matching TRBD1 or TRBD2 (5 bases each). CDR3 residues: CASSMGVDDNEQFF. CDR3 DNA sequence: TGCGCCAGCAGCATGGGGGTTGACGACAATGAGCAGTTCTTC.